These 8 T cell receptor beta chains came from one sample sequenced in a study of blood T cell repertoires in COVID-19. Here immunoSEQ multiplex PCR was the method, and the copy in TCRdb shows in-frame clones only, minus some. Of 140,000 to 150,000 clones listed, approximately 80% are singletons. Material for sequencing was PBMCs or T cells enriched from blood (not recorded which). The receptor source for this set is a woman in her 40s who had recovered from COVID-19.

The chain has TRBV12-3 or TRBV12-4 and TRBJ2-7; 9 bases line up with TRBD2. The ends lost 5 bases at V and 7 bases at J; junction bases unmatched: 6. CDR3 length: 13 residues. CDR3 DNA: TGTGCCAGCAGTGAGGTAGCGGGAGTTGAGCAGTACTTC. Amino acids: CASSEVAGVEQYF.

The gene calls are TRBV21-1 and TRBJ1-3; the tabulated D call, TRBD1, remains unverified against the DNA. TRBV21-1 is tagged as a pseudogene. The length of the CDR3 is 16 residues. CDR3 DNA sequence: TGTGCCAGCAGCAAAGTAGGGGACAGGAACCGGGACACCATATATTTT. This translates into CASSKVGDRNRDTIYF.

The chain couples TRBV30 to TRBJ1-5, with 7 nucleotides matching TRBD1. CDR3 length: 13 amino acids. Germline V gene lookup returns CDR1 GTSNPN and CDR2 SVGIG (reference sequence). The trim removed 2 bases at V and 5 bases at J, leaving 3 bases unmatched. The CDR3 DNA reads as TGTGCCTGGAGTCCAGGGGGTGATCAGCCCCAGCATTTT. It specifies CAWSPGGDQPQHF.

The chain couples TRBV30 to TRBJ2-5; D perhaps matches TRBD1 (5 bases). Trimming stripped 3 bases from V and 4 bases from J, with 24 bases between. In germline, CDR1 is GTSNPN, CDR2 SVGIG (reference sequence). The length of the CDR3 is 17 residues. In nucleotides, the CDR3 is TGTGCCTGGAGCCTAGGGGCGCAAGTCGGGTTTGCAGAGACCCAGTACTTC. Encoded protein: CAWSLGAQVGFAETQYF.

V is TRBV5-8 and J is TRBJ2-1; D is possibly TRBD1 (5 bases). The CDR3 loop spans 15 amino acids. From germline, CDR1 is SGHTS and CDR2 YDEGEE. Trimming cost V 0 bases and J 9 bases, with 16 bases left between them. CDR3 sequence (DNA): TGTGCCAGCAGCTTGGGTCAGGGCCTAATTCTTGAGCAGTTCTTC. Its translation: CASSLGQGLILEQFF.

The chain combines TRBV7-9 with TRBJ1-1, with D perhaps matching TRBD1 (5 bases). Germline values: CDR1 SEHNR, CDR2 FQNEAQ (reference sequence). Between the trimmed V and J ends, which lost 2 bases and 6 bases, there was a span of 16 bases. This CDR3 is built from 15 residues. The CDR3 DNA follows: TGTGCCAGCAGCTTATCCCCAGGGAATAGGGCTGAAGCTTTCTTT. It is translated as CASSLSPGNRAEAFF.

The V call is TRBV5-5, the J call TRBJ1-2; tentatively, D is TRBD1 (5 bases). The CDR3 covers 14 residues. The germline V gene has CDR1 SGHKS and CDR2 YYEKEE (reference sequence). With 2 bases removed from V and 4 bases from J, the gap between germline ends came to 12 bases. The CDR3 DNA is TGTGCCAGCAGCTTAAGTCCAGGGCCCTATGGCTACACCTTC. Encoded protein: CASSLSPGPYGYTF.

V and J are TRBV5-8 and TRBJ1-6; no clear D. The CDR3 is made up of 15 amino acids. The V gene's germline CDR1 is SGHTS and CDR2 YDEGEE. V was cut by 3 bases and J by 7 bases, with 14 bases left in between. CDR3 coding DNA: TGTGCCAGCAGCTATCCGGGAGCATTGAATTCACCCCTCCACTTT. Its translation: CASSYPGALNSPLHF.